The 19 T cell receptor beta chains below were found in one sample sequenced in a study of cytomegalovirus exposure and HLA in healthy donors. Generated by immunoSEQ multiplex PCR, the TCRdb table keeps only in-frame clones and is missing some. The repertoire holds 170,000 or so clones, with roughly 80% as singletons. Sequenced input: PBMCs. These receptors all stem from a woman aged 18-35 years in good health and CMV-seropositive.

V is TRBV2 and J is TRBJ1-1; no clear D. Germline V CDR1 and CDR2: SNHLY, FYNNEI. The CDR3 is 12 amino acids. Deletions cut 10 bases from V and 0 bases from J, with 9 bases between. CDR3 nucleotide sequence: TGTGCCATCCCACTGATGAACACTGAAGCTTTCTTT. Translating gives CAIPLMNTEAFF. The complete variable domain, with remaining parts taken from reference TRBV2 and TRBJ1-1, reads EPEVTQTPSHQVTQMGQEVILRCVPISNHLYFYWYRQILGQKVEFLVSFYNNEISEKSEIFDDQFSVERPDGSNFTLKIRSTKLEDSAMYFCAIPLMNTEAFFGQGTRLTVV.

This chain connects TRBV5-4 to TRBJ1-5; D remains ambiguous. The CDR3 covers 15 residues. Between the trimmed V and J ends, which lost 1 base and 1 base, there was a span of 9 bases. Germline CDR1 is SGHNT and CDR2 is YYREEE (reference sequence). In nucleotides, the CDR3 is TGTGCCAGCAGCTTGTTTGGAGACAGCAATCAGCCCCAGCATTTT. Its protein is CASSLFGDSNQPQHF.

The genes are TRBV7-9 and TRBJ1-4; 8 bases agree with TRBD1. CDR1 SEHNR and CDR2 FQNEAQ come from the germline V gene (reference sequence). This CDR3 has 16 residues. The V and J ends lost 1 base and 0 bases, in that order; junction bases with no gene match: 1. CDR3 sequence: CASSLGQGPTNEKLFF. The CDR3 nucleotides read TGTGCCAGCAGCTTAGGACAGGGGCCAACTAATGAAAAACTGTTTTTT.

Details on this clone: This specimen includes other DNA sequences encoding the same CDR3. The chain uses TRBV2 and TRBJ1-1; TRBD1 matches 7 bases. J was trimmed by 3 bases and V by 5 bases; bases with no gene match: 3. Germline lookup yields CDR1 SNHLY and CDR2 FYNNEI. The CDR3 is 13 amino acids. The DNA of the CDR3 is TGTGCCAGCAGTTTACAGGGGTACACTGAAGCTTTCTTT. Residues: CASSLQGYTEAFF.

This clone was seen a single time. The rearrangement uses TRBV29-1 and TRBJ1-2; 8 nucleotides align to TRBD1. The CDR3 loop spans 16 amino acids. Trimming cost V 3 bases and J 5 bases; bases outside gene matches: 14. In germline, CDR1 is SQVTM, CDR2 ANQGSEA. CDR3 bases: TGCAGCGTTGAGGGACAGGTAACCACCAGCGTGTATGGCTACACCTTC. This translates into CSVEGQVTTSVYGYTF.

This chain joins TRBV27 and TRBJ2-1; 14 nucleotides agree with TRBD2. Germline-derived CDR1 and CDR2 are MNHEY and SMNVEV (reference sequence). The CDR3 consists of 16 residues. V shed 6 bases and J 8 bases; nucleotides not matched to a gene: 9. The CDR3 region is CASRTSGGAPIDEQFF. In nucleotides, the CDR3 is TGTGCCAGCAGGACTAGCGGGGGGGCCCCCATCGATGAGCAGTTCTTC.

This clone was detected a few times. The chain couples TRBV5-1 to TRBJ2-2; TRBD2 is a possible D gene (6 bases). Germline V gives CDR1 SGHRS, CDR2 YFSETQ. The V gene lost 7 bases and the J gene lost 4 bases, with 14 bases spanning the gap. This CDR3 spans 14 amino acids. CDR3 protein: CASDLTGVTGELFF. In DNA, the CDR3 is TGCGCCAGCGACCTCACGGGGGTCACCGGGGAGCTGTTTTTT.

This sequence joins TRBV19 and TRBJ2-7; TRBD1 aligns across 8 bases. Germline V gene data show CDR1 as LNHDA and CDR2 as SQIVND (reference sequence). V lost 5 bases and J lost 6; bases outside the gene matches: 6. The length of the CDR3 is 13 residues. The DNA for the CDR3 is TGTGCCAGTAGTGCCGGGACAGGCACCGAGCAGTACTTC. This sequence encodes CASSAGTGTEQYF.

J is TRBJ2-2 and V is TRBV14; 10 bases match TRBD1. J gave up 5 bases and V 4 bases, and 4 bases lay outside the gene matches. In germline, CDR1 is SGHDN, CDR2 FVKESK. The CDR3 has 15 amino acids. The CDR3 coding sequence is TGTGCCAGCAGCCGGACAGGGGGAAGAACCGGGGAGCTGTTTTTT. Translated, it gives CASSRTGGRTGELFF.

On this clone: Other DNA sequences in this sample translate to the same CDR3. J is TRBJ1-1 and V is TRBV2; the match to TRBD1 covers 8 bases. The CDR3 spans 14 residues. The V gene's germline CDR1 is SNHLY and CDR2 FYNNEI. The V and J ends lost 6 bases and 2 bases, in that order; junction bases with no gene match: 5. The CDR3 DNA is TGTGCCAGCAGAGACAGGGGACTTAACACTGAAGCTTTCTTT. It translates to CASRDRGLNTEAFF.

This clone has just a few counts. As DNA, the CDR3 is TGTGCCAGCAGGGGACTTAACCAAGGGCAGTACTTC. Translating gives CASRGLNQGQYF. This rearrangement joins TRBV2 to TRBJ2-7; a possible D gene is TRBD2 (6 bases). V lost 6 bases, J lost 9 bases, and 15 bases lay in between. Germline V lookup: CDR1 SNHLY, CDR2 FYNNEI. CDR3 length: 12 amino acids.

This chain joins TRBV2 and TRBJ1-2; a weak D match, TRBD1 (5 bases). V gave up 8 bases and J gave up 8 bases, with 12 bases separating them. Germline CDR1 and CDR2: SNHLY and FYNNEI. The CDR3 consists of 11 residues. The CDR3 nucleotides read TGTGCCAGCGCAGGAGGGGAAGGCTACACCTTC. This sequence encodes CASAGGEGYTF.

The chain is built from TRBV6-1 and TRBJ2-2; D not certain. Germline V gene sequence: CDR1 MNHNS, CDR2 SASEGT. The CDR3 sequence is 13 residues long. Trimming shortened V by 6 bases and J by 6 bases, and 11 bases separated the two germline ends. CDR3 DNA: TGTGCCAGCAGAACAGATCTGGCCGGGGAGCTGTTTTTT. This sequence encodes CASRTDLAGELFF.

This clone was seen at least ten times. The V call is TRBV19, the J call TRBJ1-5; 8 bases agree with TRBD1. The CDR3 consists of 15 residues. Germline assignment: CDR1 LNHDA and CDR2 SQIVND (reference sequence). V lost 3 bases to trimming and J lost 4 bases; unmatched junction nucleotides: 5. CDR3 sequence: CASSIGQGRNQPQHF. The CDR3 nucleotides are TGTGCCAGTAGTATCGGACAGGGTAGGAATCAGCCCCAGCATTTT.

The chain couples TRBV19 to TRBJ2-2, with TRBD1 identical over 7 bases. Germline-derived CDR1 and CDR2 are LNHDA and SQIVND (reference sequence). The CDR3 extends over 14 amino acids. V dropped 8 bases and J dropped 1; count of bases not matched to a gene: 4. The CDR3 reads CASWDRLNTGELFF. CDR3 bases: TGTGCCAGTTGGGACAGACTGAACACCGGGGAGCTGTTTTTT.

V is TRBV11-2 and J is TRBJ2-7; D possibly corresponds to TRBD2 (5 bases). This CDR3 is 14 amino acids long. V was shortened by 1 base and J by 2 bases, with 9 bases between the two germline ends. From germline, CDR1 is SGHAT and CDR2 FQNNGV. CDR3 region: CASSLGSGTYEQYF. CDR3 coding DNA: TGTGCCAGCAGCTTAGGTTCGGGGACCTACGAGCAGTACTTC.

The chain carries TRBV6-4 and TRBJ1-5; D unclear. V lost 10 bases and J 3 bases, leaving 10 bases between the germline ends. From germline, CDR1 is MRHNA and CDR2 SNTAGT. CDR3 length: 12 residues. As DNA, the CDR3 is TGTGCCAAGCAGGCCGACAATCAGCCCCAGCATTTT. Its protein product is CAKQADNQPQHF.

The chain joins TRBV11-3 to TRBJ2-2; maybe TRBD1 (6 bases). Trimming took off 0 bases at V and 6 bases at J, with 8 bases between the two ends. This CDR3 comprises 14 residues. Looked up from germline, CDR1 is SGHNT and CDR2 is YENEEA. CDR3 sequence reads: CASSLEGAAGELFF. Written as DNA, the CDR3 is TGTGCCAGCAGCTTAGAGGGGGCGGCCGGGGAGCTGTTTTTT.

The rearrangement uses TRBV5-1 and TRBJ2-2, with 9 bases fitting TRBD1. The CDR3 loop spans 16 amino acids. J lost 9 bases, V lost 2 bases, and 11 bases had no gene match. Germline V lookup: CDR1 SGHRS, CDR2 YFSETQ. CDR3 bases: TGCGCCAGCAGCTTTCCGGGACAGGGTTCTACCAGGGAGCTGTTTTTT. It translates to CASSFPGQGSTRELFF. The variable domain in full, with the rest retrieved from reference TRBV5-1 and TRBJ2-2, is KAGVTQTPRYLIKTRGQQVTLSCSPISGHRSVSWYQQTPGQGLQFLFEYFSETQRNKGNFPGRFSGRQFSNSRSEMNVSTLELGDSALYLCASSFPGQGSTRELFFGEGSRLTVL.